This T cell receptor beta chain was sequenced for a study of chemoradiotherapy in HPV16-positive cancers. Germline CDR1 SQVTM, CDR2 ANQGSEA. The J segment lost 1 base and the V segment lost 7 bases, leaving 7 bases of the junction unmatched. This CDR3 comprises 15 residues. Samples were taken several times over chemoradiotherapy. The table came from immunoSEQ multiplex PCR; TCRdb's copy has only in-frame clones and leaves some out. The table lists about 2,200 clones, around 80% of them singletons, with around 4.9% in the top ten. For this clone: Its specificity is not known.

Study conclusions and caveats: In HPV16-positive patients, HPV-responsive T-cell expansion tracked better recurrence-free survival. Candidate HPV-specific clones and E7-related TCR motifs grew in tumor during treatment. Only a couple of HPV16-positive patients supplied the functional HPV-specificity definition.

The material sequenced was tumor tissue, taken from a patient who underwent chemoradiotherapy. The V and J genes are TRBV29-1 and TRBJ2-2, with TRBD2 matching 9 bases. This receptor was identified in a human donor with HPV-associated anogenital cancer. The DNA for the CDR3 is TGCAGCGCTAGCCCGACTAGCGGGAACACCGGGGAGCTGTTTTTT. Residues: CSASPTSGNTGELFF.